These T cell receptor beta chains were read from a single sample in a study of T cell repertoires in cytomegalovirus infection. These receptors have no identified antigens. TCRdb passed the reads through MiXCR, listing each CDR3 protein once. This table has approximately 120,000 distinct CDR3 sequences, around 30% appearing once. This sample comprised CD8+ T cells from cultured PBMCs, obtained from culture after CMV antigen stimulation. All receptors come from a human donor in good health (CMV status not recorded). Some clones in this sample may be carry-over from other donors' samples. CDR3s include the opening cysteine and the closing phenylalanine or tryptophan. The D gene is left open where the match is weak. A clone size is listed for some rows: how often the clone was seen (once, few, many), or a class if it is expanded.

clone_size: few; j_call: TRBJ2-2; d_call: NA; v_call: TRBV5-4; cdr3_aa: CASSLAGLGGANTGELFF; cdr3_nt: TGTGCCAGCAGCTTGGCCGGCCTGGGGGGCGCGAACACCGGGGAGCTGTTTTTT
clone_size: few; j_call: TRBJ2-2; d_call: NA; v_call: TRBV12-3/TRBV12-4; cdr3_aa: CASSRHAGSTGELFF; cdr3_nt: TGTGCCAGCAGCCGACACGCAGGGTCGACCGGGGAGCTGTTTTTT
clone_size: NA; j_call: TRBJ1-2; d_call: NA; v_call: TRBV7-3; cdr3_aa: CASSLLRREKKNYGYTF; cdr3_nt: TGTGCCAGCAGCTTATTGCGCAGGGAAAAGAAAAACTATGGCTACACCTTC
clone_size: NA; j_call: TRBJ1-2; d_call: TRBD1; v_call: TRBV12-3/TRBV12-4; cdr3_aa: CASSPRVGGPYGYTF; cdr3_nt: TGTGCCAGCAGTCCCCGTGTAGGGGGCCCCTATGGCTACACCTTC
clone_size: NA; j_call: TRBJ2-5; d_call: NA; v_call: TRBV4-1; cdr3_aa: CASSQGRRGQETQYF; cdr3_nt: TGCGCCAGCAGCCAAGGTCGGAGGGGGCAAGAGACCCAGTACTTC
clone_size: NA; j_call: TRBJ2-7; d_call: TRBD1; v_call: TRBV5-8; cdr3_aa: CASSLGGQGYEQYF; cdr3_nt: TGTGCCAGCAGCTTGGGGGGACAGGGCTACGAGCAGTACTTC
clone_size: NA; j_call: TRBJ1-1; d_call: TRBD1; v_call: TRBV3-1; cdr3_aa: CASSTGQVIRAFF; cdr3_nt: TGTGCCAGCAGCACAGGACAGGTTATTCGTGCTTTCTTT
clone_size: many; j_call: TRBJ2-6; d_call: TRBD1; v_call: TRBV7-9; cdr3_aa: CASSSGGSGANVLTF; cdr3_nt: TGTGCCAGCAGCTCAGGGGGTTCTGGGGCCAACGTCCTGACTTTC
clone_size: few; j_call: TRBJ1-5; d_call: NA; v_call: TRBV10-3; cdr3_aa: CAISEGNNQPQHF; cdr3_nt: TGTGCCATCAGTGAGGGGAACAATCAGCCCCAGCATTTT
clone_size: few; j_call: TRBJ2-3; d_call: NA; v_call: TRBV19; cdr3_aa: CASSIVKGTDTQYF; cdr3_nt: TGTGCCAGTAGTATAGTCAAAGGCACAGATACGCAGTATTTT
clone_size: NA; j_call: TRBJ1-5; d_call: NA; v_call: TRBV23-1; cdr3_aa: CASSQSVSVYNQPQHF; cdr3_nt: TGCGCCAGCAGTCAATCCGTATCAGTCTACAATCAGCCCCAGCATTTT
clone_size: many; j_call: TRBJ2-1; d_call: TRBD1; v_call: TRBV4-1; cdr3_aa: CASSQLVSRDRGKDNEQFF; cdr3_nt: TGCGCCAGCAGCCAACTAGTGTCCCGGGACAGGGGGAAAGACAATGAGCAGTTCTTC
clone_size: NA; j_call: TRBJ2-1; d_call: TRBD2; v_call: TRBV6-2/TRBV6-3; cdr3_aa: CASVLAGGDNEQFF; cdr3_nt: TGTGCCAGCGTGTTAGCGGGGGGCGACAATGAGCAGTTCTTC
clone_size: NA; j_call: TRBJ1-6; d_call: NA; v_call: TRBV7-9; cdr3_aa: CASSLEGVGSPLHF; cdr3_nt: TGTGCCAGCAGCTTAGAAGGGGTTGGTTCACCCCTCCACTTT
clone_size: few; j_call: TRBJ2-7; d_call: NA; v_call: TRBV6-1; cdr3_aa: CASSEAGGATYEQYF; cdr3_nt: TGTGCCAGCAGTGAAGCAGGGGGGGCTACCTACGAGCAGTACTTC
clone_size: many; j_call: TRBJ2-1; d_call: TRBD1; v_call: TRBV7-2; cdr3_aa: CASSGQGAYNEQFF; cdr3_nt: TGTGCCAGCAGCGGACAGGGAGCCTACAATGAGCAGTTCTTC
clone_size: NA; j_call: TRBJ2-1; d_call: NA; v_call: TRBV11-2; cdr3_aa: CASSLGGAGEQFF; cdr3_nt: TGTGCCAGCAGCTTGGGGGGGGCCGGTGAGCAGTTCTTC
clone_size: few; j_call: TRBJ2-3; d_call: NA; v_call: TRBV10-3; cdr3_aa: CAISKESADTQYF; cdr3_nt: TGTGCCATCAGCAAAGAGTCCGCAGATACGCAGTATTTT
clone_size: NA; j_call: TRBJ2-1; d_call: NA; v_call: TRBV7-9; cdr3_aa: CASSPPGGSSYNEQFF; cdr3_nt: TGTGCCAGCAGCCCCCCCGGAGGGAGCTCCTACAATGAGCAGTTCTTC
clone_size: NA; j_call: TRBJ2-7; d_call: NA; v_call: TRBV6-2/TRBV6-3; cdr3_aa: CASAEKVYEQYF; cdr3_nt: TGTGCCAGCGCAGAGAAAGTCTACGAGCAGTACTTC
clone_size: few; j_call: TRBJ2-4; d_call: TRBD1; v_call: TRBV28; cdr3_aa: CASSRSVGTGTFVGNIQYF; cdr3_nt: TGTGCCAGCAGTCGCTCGGTGGGGACAGGGACATTTGTTGGCAACATTCAGTACTTC
clone_size: many; j_call: TRBJ2-7; d_call: TRBD2; v_call: TRBV7-6; cdr3_aa: CASSLDVSGGPSSYEQYF; cdr3_nt: TGTGCCAGCAGCTTAGATGTTAGCGGGGGTCCAAGCTCCTACGAGCAGTACTTC
clone_size: NA; j_call: TRBJ1-1; d_call: TRBD1; v_call: TRBV6-1; cdr3_aa: CASSEQGESTEAFF; cdr3_nt: TGTGCCAGCAGTGAACAGGGGGAAAGCACTGAAGCTTTCTTT
clone_size: NA; j_call: TRBJ2-1; d_call: NA; v_call: TRBV7-8; cdr3_aa: CATRPAGTNNEQFF; cdr3_nt: TGTGCCACCCGCCCCGCCGGGACCAACAATGAGCAGTTCTTC
clone_size: few; j_call: TRBJ1-1; d_call: NA; v_call: TRBV4-1; cdr3_aa: CASSPGGRLNTEAFF; cdr3_nt: TGCGCCAGCAGCCCTGGCGGGCGTTTGAACACTGAAGCTTTCTTT
clone_size: NA; j_call: TRBJ1-6; d_call: NA; v_call: TRBV5-6; cdr3_aa: CASSLSPHESPLNSPLHF; cdr3_nt: TGTGCCAGCAGCTTAAGTCCCCACGAATCCCCGTTGAATTCACCCCTCCACTTT
clone_size: once; j_call: TRBJ2-5; d_call: NA; v_call: TRBV7-9; cdr3_aa: CASSNTKVRQETQYF; cdr3_nt: TGTGCCAGCAGCAATACGAAGGTCCGCCAAGAGACCCAGTACTTC
clone_size: NA; j_call: TRBJ2-5; d_call: NA; v_call: TRBV7-2; cdr3_aa: CASSTEAGRLQETQYF; cdr3_nt: TGTGCCAGCAGTACAGAGGCTGGCCGGCTACAAGAGACCCAGTACTTC
clone_size: NA; j_call: TRBJ2-6; d_call: TRBD1; v_call: TRBV4-3; cdr3_aa: CASSQVTGGSGANVLTF; cdr3_nt: TGCGCCAGCAGCCAAGTGACAGGGGGCTCTGGGGCCAACGTCCTGACTTTC
clone_size: NA; j_call: TRBJ2-7; d_call: TRBD2; v_call: TRBV11-2; cdr3_aa: CASSTPTSGGTDSYEQYF; cdr3_nt: TGTGCCAGCAGCACCCCGACCAGCGGGGGGACGGACTCCTACGAGCAGTACTTC
clone_size: NA; j_call: TRBJ2-7; d_call: NA; v_call: TRBV7-9; cdr3_aa: CASSLEAGDYEQYF; cdr3_nt: TGTGCCAGCAGCTTAGAGGCAGGGGACTACGAGCAGTACTTC
clone_size: NA; j_call: TRBJ1-5; d_call: NA; v_call: TRBV27; cdr3_aa: CASSLGQPQHF; cdr3_nt: TGTGCCAGCAGTTTAGGTCAGCCCCAGCATTTT
clone_size: NA; j_call: TRBJ1-5; d_call: NA; v_call: TRBV27; cdr3_aa: CASSLGRGNQPQHF; cdr3_nt: TGTGCCAGCAGTTTGGGCAGGGGTAATCAGCCCCAGCATTTT
clone_size: few; j_call: TRBJ1-2; d_call: TRBD1; v_call: TRBV7-4; cdr3_aa: CASSFRDRGRSNYGYTF; cdr3_nt: TGTGCCAGCAGCTTTAGGGACAGGGGGCGTTCTAACTATGGCTACACCTTC
clone_size: NA; j_call: TRBJ2-2; d_call: TRBD1; v_call: TRBV5-4; cdr3_aa: CASSLTGGLFGTGELFF; cdr3_nt: TGTGCCAGCAGCCTAACAGGGGGCCTCTTCGGCACCGGGGAGCTGTTTTTT
clone_size: NA; j_call: TRBJ1-1; d_call: NA; v_call: TRBV19; cdr3_aa: CASSMMGLGTEAFF; cdr3_nt: TGTGCCAGTAGTATGATGGGGCTTGGCACTGAAGCTTTCTTT
clone_size: NA; j_call: TRBJ1-1; d_call: NA; v_call: TRBV27; cdr3_aa: CASSPFPGQEMNTEAFF; cdr3_nt: TGTGCCAGCAGTCCCTTTCCAGGACAAGAGATGAACACTGAAGCTTTCTTT
clone_size: NA; j_call: TRBJ2-4; d_call: TRBD1; v_call: TRBV11-2; cdr3_aa: CASSHLTGATKNIQYF; cdr3_nt: TGTGCCAGCAGCCATCTGACAGGGGCAACCAAAAACATTCAGTACTTC
clone_size: NA; j_call: TRBJ1-1; d_call: NA; v_call: TRBV5-5; cdr3_aa: CASKLGGNTEAFF; cdr3_nt: TGTGCCAGCAAGCTTGGAGGGAACACTGAAGCTTTCTTT
clone_size: many; j_call: TRBJ2-7; d_call: NA; v_call: TRBV7-2; cdr3_aa: CASSITGPSGDEQYF; cdr3_nt: TGTGCCAGCAGCATAACAGGGCCTTCCGGCGACGAGCAGTACTTC
clone_size: few; j_call: TRBJ1-5; d_call: NA; v_call: TRBV6-6; cdr3_aa: CASSYAQAPRYDQPQHF; cdr3_nt: TGTGCCAGCAGTTACGCCCAGGCTCCCCGGTACGATCAGCCCCAGCATTTT
clone_size: NA; j_call: TRBJ2-1; d_call: TRBD2; v_call: TRBV4-1; cdr3_aa: CASSQDRAGGPISFDEQFF; cdr3_nt: TGCGCCAGCAGCCAAGATCGGGCGGGGGGGCCAATATCTTTCGATGAGCAGTTCTTC
clone_size: NA; j_call: TRBJ2-3; d_call: NA; v_call: TRBV13; cdr3_aa: CASSPEYETTGDTQYF; cdr3_nt: TGTGCCAGCAGCCCGGAATACGAGACCACCGGAGATACGCAGTATTTT
clone_size: NA; j_call: TRBJ2-5; d_call: TRBD2; v_call: TRBV29-1; cdr3_aa: CSVEDYAGGAETQYF; cdr3_nt: TGCAGCGTTGAAGATTATGCGGGGGGGGCGGAGACCCAGTACTTC